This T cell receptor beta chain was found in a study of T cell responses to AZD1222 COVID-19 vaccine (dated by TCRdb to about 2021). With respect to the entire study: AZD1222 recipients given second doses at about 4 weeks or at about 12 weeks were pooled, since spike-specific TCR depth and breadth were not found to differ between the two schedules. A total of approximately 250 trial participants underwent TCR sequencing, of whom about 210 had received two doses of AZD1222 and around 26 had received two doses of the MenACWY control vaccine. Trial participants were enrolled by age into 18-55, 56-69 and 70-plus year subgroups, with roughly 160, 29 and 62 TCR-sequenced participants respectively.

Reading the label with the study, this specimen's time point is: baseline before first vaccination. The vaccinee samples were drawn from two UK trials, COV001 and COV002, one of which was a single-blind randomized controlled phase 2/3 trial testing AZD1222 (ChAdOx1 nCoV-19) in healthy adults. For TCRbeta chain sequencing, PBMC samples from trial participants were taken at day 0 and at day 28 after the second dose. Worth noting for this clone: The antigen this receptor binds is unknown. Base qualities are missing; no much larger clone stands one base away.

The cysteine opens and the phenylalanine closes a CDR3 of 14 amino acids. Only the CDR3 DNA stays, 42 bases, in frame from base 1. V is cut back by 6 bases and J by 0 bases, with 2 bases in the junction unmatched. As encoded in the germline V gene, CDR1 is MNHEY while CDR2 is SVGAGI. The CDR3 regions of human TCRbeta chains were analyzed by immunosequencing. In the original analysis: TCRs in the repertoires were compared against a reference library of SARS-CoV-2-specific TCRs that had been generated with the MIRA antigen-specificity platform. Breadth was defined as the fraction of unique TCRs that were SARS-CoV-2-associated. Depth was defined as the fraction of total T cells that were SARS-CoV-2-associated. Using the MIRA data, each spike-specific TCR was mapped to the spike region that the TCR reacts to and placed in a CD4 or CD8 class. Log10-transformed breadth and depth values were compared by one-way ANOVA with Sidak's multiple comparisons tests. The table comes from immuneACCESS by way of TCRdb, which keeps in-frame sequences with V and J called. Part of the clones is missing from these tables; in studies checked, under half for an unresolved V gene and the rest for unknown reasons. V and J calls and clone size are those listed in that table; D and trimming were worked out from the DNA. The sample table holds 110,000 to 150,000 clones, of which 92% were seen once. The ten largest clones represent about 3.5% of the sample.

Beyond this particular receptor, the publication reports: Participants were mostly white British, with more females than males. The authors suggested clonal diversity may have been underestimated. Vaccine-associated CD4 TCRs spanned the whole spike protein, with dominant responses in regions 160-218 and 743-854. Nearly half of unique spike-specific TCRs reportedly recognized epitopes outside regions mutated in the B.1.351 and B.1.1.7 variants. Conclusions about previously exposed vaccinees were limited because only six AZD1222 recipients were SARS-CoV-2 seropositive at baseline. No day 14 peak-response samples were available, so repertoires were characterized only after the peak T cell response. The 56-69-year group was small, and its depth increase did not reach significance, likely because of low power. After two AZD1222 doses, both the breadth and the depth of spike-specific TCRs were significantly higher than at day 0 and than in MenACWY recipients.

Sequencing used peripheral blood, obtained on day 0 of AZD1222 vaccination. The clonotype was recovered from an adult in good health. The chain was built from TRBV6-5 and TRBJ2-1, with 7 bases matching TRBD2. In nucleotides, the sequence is TGTGCCAGCAGGAGGGAGGGCTCCTACAATGAGCAGTTCTTC. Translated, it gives CASRREGSYNEQFF.